Shown below are 27 T cell receptor beta chains from a single sample sequenced in a study of STAT5B mutations in CD4+ large granular lymphocyte leukemia. The data were produced by immunoSEQ multiplex PCR, yet TCRdb's version contains in-frame clones alone and is incomplete. The table includes over 45,000 clones, about 70% detected once. Material: CD4+ T cells from blood buffy coats. These receptors were obtained from a human donor in good health.

The CDR3 here is CASSISQDYSNQPQHF. CDR3 DNA sequence: TGTGCCAGTAGTATTTCCCAGGACTATAGCAATCAGCCCCAGCATTTT. This chain links TRBV19 with TRBJ1-5; no firm D call. The length of the CDR3 is 16 residues. V was clipped by 3 bases and J by 0 bases, with 12 bases between them. CDR1 and CDR2 (germline): LNHDA, SQIVND (reference sequence).

This sequence joins TRBV7-9 and TRBJ2-2; a weak D match, TRBD1 (6 bases). Trimming took 5 bases from V and 1 from J, leaving 8 bases between them. CDR3 length: 14 amino acids. Germline V gives CDR1 SEHNR, CDR2 FQNEAQ (reference sequence). The CDR3 region is CASSPTGNTGELFF. In DNA form, the CDR3 reads TGTGCCAGCAGCCCGACAGGGAACACCGGGGAGCTGTTTTTT.

V usage is TRBV5-1 and J usage is TRBJ2-7; tentative D call: TRBD1 (6 bases). Germline V gene data show CDR1 as SGHRS and CDR2 as YFSETQ. The CDR3 is 15 amino acids. Trimming cost V 0 bases and J 2 bases, with 12 bases left between them. CDR3 protein: CASSLVLDSTYEQYF. CDR3 in DNA: TGCGCCAGCAGCTTGGTGTTGGACAGCACCTACGAGCAGTACTTC.

This clone was picked up one time. The rearrangement links TRBV6-5 to TRBJ1-6; TRBD1 is a possible D gene (6 bases). Germline V CDR1 and CDR2: MNHEY, SVGAGI. Trimming shortened V by 0 bases and J by 15 bases, and 15 bases separated the two germline ends. The CDR3 sequence is 14 residues long. This CDR3 reads CASSYSGGRRVLHF. The CDR3 DNA reads as TGTGCCAGCAGTTACTCGGGGGGGCGTAGGGTCCTCCACTTT.

This chain uses TRBV18 with TRBJ2-5; 8 bases line up with TRBD1. The V segment lost 1 base and the J segment 2 bases; nucleotides outside the gene matches: 0. Germline V gene lookup returns CDR1 KGHSH and CDR2 LQKENI. The CDR3 runs 14 residues. The CDR3 DNA reads TGTGCCAGCTCACCACGGACAGGGCAAGAGACCCAGTACTTC. It is translated as CASSPRTGQETQYF.

This clone turned up a few times. The chain combines TRBV27 with TRBJ1-4; unclear D gene. Germline V gene data show CDR1 as MNHEY and CDR2 as SMNVEV (reference sequence). Trimming pared 6 bases from V and 1 base from J, leaving 6 bases between. This CDR3 comprises 13 residues. The CDR3: CASRGGTNEKLFF. The DNA of the CDR3 is TGTGCCAGCAGGGGTGGAACTAATGAAAAACTGTTTTTT.

Only a few counts were recorded for this clone. This chain connects TRBV7-9 to TRBJ2-5, with a possible D match to TRBD1 (7 bases). V was trimmed by 4 bases and J by 5 bases, leaving 17 bases between them. The CDR3 runs 15 residues. Germline V lookup: CDR1 SEHNR, CDR2 FQNEAQ (reference sequence). The CDR3 spells CASSSETGTAETQYF. The CDR3 DNA sequence: TGTGCCAGCAGCTCCGAGACAGGGACTGCGGAGACCCAGTACTTC.

This rearrangement joins TRBV7-9 to TRBJ2-1, with no clear D. V gave up 3 bases and J gave up 6 bases, with 15 bases separating them. Germline CDR1 SEHNR, CDR2 FQNEAQ (reference sequence). This CDR3 contains 15 residues. The DNA for the CDR3 is TGTGCCAGCAGCTTGTTTAGGGATCCCCCCAATGAGCAGTTCTTC. Protein: CASSLFRDPPNEQFF.

CDR3 residues: CASKGPLSLGGQLNSPLHF. Written as DNA, the CDR3 is TGTGCCAGCAAAGGCCCCCTGAGTTTGGGGGGGCAACTTAATTCACCCCTCCACTTT. The rearrangement joins TRBV7-6 to TRBJ1-6, with D possibly TRBD1 on 6 matching bases. This CDR3 has 19 amino acids. The V end lost 7 bases, the J end lost 6 bases, and 28 bases lay between the germline ends. Germline loops: CDR1 SGHVS, CDR2 FNYEAQ.

V usage is TRBV6-4 and J usage is TRBJ2-3, with D possibly matching TRBD1 (6 bases). Germline V gene lookup returns CDR1 MRHNA and CDR2 SNTAGT. The germline V and J ends were trimmed by 5 bases and 6 bases, with 9 bases remaining between them. The CDR3 loop spans 12 amino acids. DNA of the CDR3: TGTGCCAGCAGTAAAACAGGGGATACGCAGTATTTT. It encodes CASSKTGDTQYF.

The chain carries TRBV28 and TRBJ1-3; D unresolved. Germline CDR1 is MDHEN and CDR2 is SYDVKM. The CDR3 is made up of 13 amino acids. V dropped 2 bases and J dropped 1 base, with 3 bases sitting between them. The CDR3 sequence is CASSLSSGNTIYF. The DNA of the CDR3 is TGTGCCAGCAGTTTAAGTTCTGGAAACACCATATATTTT.

The chain links TRBV6-1 to TRBJ2-3; D could derive from TRBD1 or TRBD2 (5 bases each). This CDR3 is built from 15 residues. Per the germline V gene, CDR1 is MNHNS and CDR2 is SASEGT. Trimming pared 7 bases from V and 6 bases from J, leaving 20 bases between. In DNA, the CDR3 is TGTGCCAGCAACCCGAGGGACGGATTACGCGATACGCAGTATTTT. Protein product: CASNPRDGLRDTQYF.

This clone has only a few counts. The chain uses TRBV6-5 and TRBJ1-3, with a weak D call TRBD1 (6 bases). In germline, CDR1 is MNHEY, CDR2 SVGAGI. Trimming shortened V by 6 bases and J by 2 bases, and 11 bases separated the two germline ends. This CDR3 comprises 14 residues. CDR3 loop: CASSSGAPGNTIYF. CDR3 DNA: TGTGCCAGCAGCTCAGGGGCTCCTGGAAACACCATATATTTT.

The rearrangement uses TRBV7-2 and TRBJ1-5; D gene unclear. The germline V gene encodes CDR1 SGHTA and CDR2 FQGNSA. V shed 1 base and J shed 6 bases, with 7 bases lying between them. The CDR3 is 13 amino acids. CDR3 coding DNA: TGTGCCAGCAGCTTAGAGGAGTTTCAGCCCCAGCATTTT. Its translation is CASSLEEFQPQHF.

The rearrangement uses TRBV30 and TRBJ2-5; D might be TRBD1 or TRBD2, each matching 5 bases. This CDR3 contains 13 residues. V lost 4 bases and J 3 bases, leaving 12 bases between the germline ends. Germline lookup yields CDR1 GTSNPN and CDR2 SVGIG (reference sequence). The CDR3 region has the DNA TGTGCCTGGACCCCGGGACGGGAAGAGACCCAGTACTTC. Encoded protein: CAWTPGREETQYF.

The count of this clone is one. CDR3 nucleotide sequence: TGCAGCGCCAAGGACATTAGTTCCAATGAGCAGTTCTTC. This translates into CSAKDISSNEQFF. This chain links TRBV29-1 with TRBJ2-1; tentative D call: TRBD1 (5 bases). The CDR3 is 13 residues long. Trimming cost V 7 bases and J 6 bases, with 16 bases left between them. Germline V CDR1 and CDR2: SQVTM, ANQGSEA.

The rearrangement links TRBV6-5 to TRBJ1-4; D is perhaps TRBD1 (6 bases). Per the germline V gene, CDR1 is MNHEY and CDR2 is SVGAGI. V was clipped by 2 bases and J by 7 bases, with 14 bases between them. The CDR3 sequence is 15 residues long. The CDR3 protein is CASSYGGAAAEKLFF. Written as DNA, the CDR3 is TGTGCCAGCAGTTACGGGGGGGCCGCGGCTGAAAAACTGTTTTTT.

The chain links TRBV5-4 to TRBJ1-1, with TRBD1 matching over 7 bases. The ends lost 4 bases at V and 6 bases at J; junction bases unmatched: 6. Germline lookup yields CDR1 SGHNT and CDR2 YYREEE (reference sequence). The CDR3 runs 13 residues. CDR3 region: CASSTDREAEAFF. The CDR3 nucleotides are TGTGCCAGCAGCACCGACAGGGAGGCTGAAGCTTTCTTT.

The chain has TRBV6-1 and TRBJ2-5; weak D call: TRBD2 (6 bases). The CDR3 sequence is 12 residues long. Per germline, CDR1 MNHNS and CDR2 SASEGT. V dropped 10 bases and J dropped 6 bases, with 15 bases sitting between them. The chain's CDR3 is CAISGLPQTQYF. The DNA for the CDR3 is TGTGCCATTAGCGGCCTCCCCCAGACCCAGTACTTC.

The V gene is TRBV10-3, the J gene TRBJ2-1; D is unresolved. V was cut by 7 bases and J by 6 bases, with 13 bases left in between. CDR3 length: 13 amino acids. From germline, CDR1 is ENHRY and CDR2 SYGVKD. CDR3 nucleotides: TGTGCCATCAAAGGGAAGACCGGCAATGAGCAGTTCTTC. This gives the protein CAIKGKTGNEQFF.

This clone was observed a few times. This chain connects TRBV5-8 to TRBJ1-1; D is possibly TRBD1 (6 bases). Looked up from germline, CDR1 is SGHTS and CDR2 is YDEGEE. V was clipped by 0 bases and J by 4 bases, with 7 bases between them. The CDR3 is made up of 13 amino acids. CDR3 residues: CASSLVQGTEAFF. The CDR3 nucleotides are TGTGCCAGCAGCTTGGTACAGGGCACTGAAGCTTTCTTT.

This clone appeared once. This rearrangement joins TRBV6-1 to TRBJ1-5; weak D call: TRBD1 (6 bases). The V end lost 0 bases, the J end lost 5 bases, and 8 bases lay between the germline ends. CDR3 size: 14 residues. Germline lookup yields CDR1 MNHNS and CDR2 SASEGT. The CDR3 spells CASSEAQGYQPQHF. DNA for the CDR3: TGTGCCAGCAGTGAAGCGCAGGGGTATCAGCCCCAGCATTTT.

V and J are TRBV6-6 and TRBJ1-3; unclear D gene. Germline V gives CDR1 MNHNY, CDR2 SVGAGI (reference sequence). The CDR3 totals 15 residues. V was trimmed by 8 bases and J by 0 bases, leaving 14 bases between them. The DNA for the CDR3 is TGTGCCAGCGGCACTTGGCAACTCTCTGGAAACACCATATATTTT. This sequence encodes CASGTWQLSGNTIYF.

The table lists this clone with a count of one. The rearrangement uses TRBV6-5 and TRBJ2-7; possible D gene TRBD1, 5 bases. V dropped 0 bases and J dropped 2 bases, with 11 bases sitting between them. The CDR3 sequence is 15 residues long. Germline V CDR1 and CDR2: MNHEY, SVGAGI. CDR3 DNA sequence: TGTGCCAGCAGTTACTCTTCCACAGGCACCTACGAGCAGTACTTC. Its translation is CASSYSSTGTYEQYF.

The J gene is TRBJ1-4, the V gene TRBV5-5; 7 bases align to TRBD1. Per germline, CDR1 SGHKS and CDR2 YYEKEE (reference sequence). The CDR3 contains 14 residues. Trimming removed 2 bases from V and 8 bases from J; junction bases left unmatched: 6. The CDR3 sequence is CASSFTGVGEKLFF. The DNA for the CDR3 is TGTGCCAGCAGCTTTACAGGGGTTGGGGAAAAACTGTTTTTT.

This clone was recorded only once. This chain uses TRBV7-3 with TRBJ2-5; D is uncertain. V gave up 1 base and J gave up 2 bases, with 5 bases separating them. Germline CDR1 reads SGHTA; CDR2 reads FQGTGA. The CDR3 sequence is 13 residues long. The CDR3 bases are TGTGCCAGCAGCTTAAGGCCTCAAGAGACCCAGTACTTC. Translating it yields CASSLRPQETQYF.

J is TRBJ2-5 and V is TRBV7-8; TRBD2 might be the D (7 bases). Trimming pared 1 base from V and 2 bases from J, leaving 14 bases between. There are 16 residues in the CDR3. Germline V gene sequence: CDR1 SGHVS, CDR2 FQNEAQ. The CDR3 DNA follows: TGTGCCAGCAGCTTAGTTGAGGGGGGGAGTCAAGAGACCCAGTACTTC. This gives the protein CASSLVEGGSQETQYF.